This T cell receptor (beta chain) originates from a study of blood T cell repertoires in COVID-19. Across the whole study: Whether acute or convalescent, the COVID-19 samples came from the United States, Italy and Spain. T cells, B-cell-depleted T cells, or PBMCs provided the cDNA or gDNA that served as material.

This clone appeared a single time. Only in-frame clones appear in the TCRdb table, and some are missing; sequencing was by immunoSEQ multiplex PCR. The repertoire holds under 250,000 clones, with about 85% as singletons. Study members were between roughly 18 and 90 years old and lived in roughly 24 US regions. All recovered Cohort 3 donors got two negative PCRs, got clearance, or saw symptom resolution. The germline V and J ends were trimmed by 4 bases and 7 bases, with 16 bases remaining between them. The germline gives CDR1 SEHNR, CDR2 FQNEAQ (reference sequence). There are 14 residues in the CDR3. Sequenced material: PBMCs or T cells enriched from blood (not recorded which). The source of this sequence is a man aged 25 to 45 who had recovered from COVID-19. This sequence joins TRBV7-9 and TRBJ1-2, with D possibly being TRBD1 (6 bases). CDR3 coding DNA: TGTGCCAGCAGCTCAGGACAGATGGTTGGTGGCTACACCTTC. Amino acid sequence: CASSSGQMVGGYTF. Variable domain in full (rest from reference TRBV7-9 and TRBJ1-2): DTGVSQNPRHKITKRGQNVTFRCDPISEHNRLYWYRQTLGQGPEFLTYFQNEAQLEKSRLLSDRFSAERPKGSFSTLEIQRTEQGDSAMYLCASSSGQMVGGYTFGSGTRLTVV.